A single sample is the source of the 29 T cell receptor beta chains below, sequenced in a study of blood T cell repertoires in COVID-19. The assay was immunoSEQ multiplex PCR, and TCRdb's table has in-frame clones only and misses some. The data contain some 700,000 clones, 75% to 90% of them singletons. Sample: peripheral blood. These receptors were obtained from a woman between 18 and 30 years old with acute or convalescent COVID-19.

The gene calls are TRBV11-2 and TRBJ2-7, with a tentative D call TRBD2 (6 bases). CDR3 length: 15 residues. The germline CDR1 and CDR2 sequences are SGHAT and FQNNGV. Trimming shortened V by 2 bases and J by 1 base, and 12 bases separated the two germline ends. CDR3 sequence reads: CASSLLSSESYEQYF. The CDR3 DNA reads TGTGCCAGCAGCTTACTCTCTAGCGAATCCTACGAGCAGTACTTC.

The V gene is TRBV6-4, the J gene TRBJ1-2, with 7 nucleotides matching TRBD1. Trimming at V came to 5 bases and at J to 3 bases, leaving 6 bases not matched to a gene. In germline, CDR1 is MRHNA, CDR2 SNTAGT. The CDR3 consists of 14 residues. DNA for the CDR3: TGTGCCAGCAGTCCCCAGGGGGTCGACTATGGCTACACCTTC. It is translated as CASSPQGVDYGYTF.

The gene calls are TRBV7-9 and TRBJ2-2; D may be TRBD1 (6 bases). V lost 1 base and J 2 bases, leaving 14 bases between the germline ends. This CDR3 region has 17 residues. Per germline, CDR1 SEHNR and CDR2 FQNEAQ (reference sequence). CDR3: CASSLGVGQKNTGELFF. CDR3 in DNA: TGTGCCAGCAGCTTAGGGGTAGGACAGAAAAACACCGGGGAGCTGTTTTTT.

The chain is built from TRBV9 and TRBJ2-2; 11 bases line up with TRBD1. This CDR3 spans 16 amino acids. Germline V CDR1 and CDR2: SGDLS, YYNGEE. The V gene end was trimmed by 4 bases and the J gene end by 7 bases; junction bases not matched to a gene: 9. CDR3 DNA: TGTGCCAGCAGCTTTTCCGGGACAGGGGGTAACGGGGAGCTGTTTTTT. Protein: CASSFSGTGGNGELFF.

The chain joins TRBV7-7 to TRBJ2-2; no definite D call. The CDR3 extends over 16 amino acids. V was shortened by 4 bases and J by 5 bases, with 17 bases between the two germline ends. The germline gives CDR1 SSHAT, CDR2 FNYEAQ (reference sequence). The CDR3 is CASSSLPGLATGELFF. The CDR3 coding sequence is TGTGCCAGCAGCTCCCTACCAGGTCTCGCGACCGGGGAGCTGTTTTTT. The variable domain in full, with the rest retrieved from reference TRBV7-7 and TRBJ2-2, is GAGVSQSPRYKVTKRGQDVTLRCDPISSHATLYWYQQALGQGPEFLTYFNYEAQPDKSGLPSDRFSAERPEGSISTLTIQRTEQRDSAMYRCASSSLPGLATGELFFGEGSRLTVL.

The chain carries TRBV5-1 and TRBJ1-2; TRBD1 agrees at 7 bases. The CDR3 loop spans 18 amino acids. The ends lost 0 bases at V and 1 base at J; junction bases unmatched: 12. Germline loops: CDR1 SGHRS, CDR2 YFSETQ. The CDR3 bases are TGCGCCAGCAGCTTGGTGGGACAGAGATTTACCTTTAACTATGGCTACACCTTC. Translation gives CASSLVGQRFTFNYGYTF.

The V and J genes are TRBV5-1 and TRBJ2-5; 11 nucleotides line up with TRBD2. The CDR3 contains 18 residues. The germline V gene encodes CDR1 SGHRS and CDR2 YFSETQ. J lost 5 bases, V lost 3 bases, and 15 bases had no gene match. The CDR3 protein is CASSSIPIAGGTSETQYF. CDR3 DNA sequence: TGCGCCAGCAGCTCAATCCCGATAGCGGGGGGGACTTCCGAGACCCAGTACTTC.

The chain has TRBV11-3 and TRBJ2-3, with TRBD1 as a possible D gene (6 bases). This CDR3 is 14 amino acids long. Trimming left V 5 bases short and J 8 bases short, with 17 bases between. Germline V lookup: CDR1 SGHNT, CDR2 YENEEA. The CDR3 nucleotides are TGTGCCAGCAGCCCAGGGGCGGTTGGGGCTACGCAGTATTTT. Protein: CASSPGAVGATQYF.

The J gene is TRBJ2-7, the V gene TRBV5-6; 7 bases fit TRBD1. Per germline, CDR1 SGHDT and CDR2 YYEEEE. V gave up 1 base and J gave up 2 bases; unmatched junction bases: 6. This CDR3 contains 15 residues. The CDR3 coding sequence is TGTGCCAGCAGCTTGTCGTACAGGGGCCCCTACGAGCAGTACTTC. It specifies CASSLSYRGPYEQYF.

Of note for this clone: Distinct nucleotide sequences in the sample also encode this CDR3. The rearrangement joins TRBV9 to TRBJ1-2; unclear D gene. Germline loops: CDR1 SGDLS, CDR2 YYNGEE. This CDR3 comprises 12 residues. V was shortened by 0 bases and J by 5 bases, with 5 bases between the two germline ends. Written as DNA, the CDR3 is TGTGCCAGCAGCGTAGACGGGTATGGCTACACCTTC. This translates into CASSVDGYGYTF.

The CDR3 sequence: CASSLGRENIQYF. The CDR3 DNA reads as TGTGCCAGCAGCTTAGGGAGGGAAAACATTCAGTACTTC. The genes are TRBV7-6 and TRBJ2-4, with a tentative D call TRBD2 (6 bases). Germline-derived CDR1 and CDR2 are SGHVS and FNYEAQ. V lost 1 base and J lost 5, with 6 bases in between. There are 13 residues in the CDR3.

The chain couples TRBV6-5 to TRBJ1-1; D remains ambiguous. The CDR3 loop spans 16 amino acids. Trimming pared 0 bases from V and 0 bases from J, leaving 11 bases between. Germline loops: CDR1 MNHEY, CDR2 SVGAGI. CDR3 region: CASSYSVRAMNTEAFF. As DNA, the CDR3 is TGTGCCAGCAGTTACTCGGTCCGAGCCATGAACACTGAAGCTTTCTTT.

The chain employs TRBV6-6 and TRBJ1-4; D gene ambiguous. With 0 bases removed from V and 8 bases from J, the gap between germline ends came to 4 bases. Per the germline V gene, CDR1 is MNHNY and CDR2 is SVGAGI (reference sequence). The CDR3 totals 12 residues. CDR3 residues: CASSYSEEKLFF. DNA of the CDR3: TGTGCCAGCAGTTACTCGGAGGAAAAACTGTTTTTT.

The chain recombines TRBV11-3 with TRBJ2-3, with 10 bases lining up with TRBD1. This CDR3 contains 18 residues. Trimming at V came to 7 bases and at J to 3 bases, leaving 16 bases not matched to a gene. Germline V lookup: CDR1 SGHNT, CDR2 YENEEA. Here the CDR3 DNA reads TGTGCCAGCATCCGTAAGGTAGGGACAGGGGTATATACAGATACGCAGTATTTT. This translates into CASIRKVGTGVYTDTQYF. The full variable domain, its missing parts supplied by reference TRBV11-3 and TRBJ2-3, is EAGVVQSPRYKIIEKKQPVAFWCNPISGHNTLYWYLQNLGQGPELLIRYENEEAVDDSQLPKDRFSAERLKGVDSTLKIQPAELGDSAVYLCASIRKVGTGVYTDTQYFGPGTRLTVL.

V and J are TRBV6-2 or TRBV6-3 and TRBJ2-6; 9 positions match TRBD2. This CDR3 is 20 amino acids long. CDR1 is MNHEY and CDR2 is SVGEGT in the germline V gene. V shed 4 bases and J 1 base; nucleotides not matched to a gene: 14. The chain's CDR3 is CASSSPLKAGGTSGANVLTF. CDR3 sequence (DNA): TGTGCCAGCAGTTCGCCCCTAAAAGCGGGGGGAACTTCTGGGGCCAACGTCCTGACTTTC.

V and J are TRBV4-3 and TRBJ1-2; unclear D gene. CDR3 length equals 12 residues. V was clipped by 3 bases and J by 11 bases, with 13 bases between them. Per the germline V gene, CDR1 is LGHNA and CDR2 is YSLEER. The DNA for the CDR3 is TGCGCCAGCAGCCACCCCGGCGGGGAGTACACCTTC. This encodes CASSHPGGEYTF.

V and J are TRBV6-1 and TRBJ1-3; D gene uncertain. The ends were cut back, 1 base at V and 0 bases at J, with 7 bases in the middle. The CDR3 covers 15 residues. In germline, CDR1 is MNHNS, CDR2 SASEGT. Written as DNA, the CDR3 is TGTGCCAGCAGTGAAGAAACAGCCTCTGGAAACACCATATATTTT. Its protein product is CASSEETASGNTIYF.

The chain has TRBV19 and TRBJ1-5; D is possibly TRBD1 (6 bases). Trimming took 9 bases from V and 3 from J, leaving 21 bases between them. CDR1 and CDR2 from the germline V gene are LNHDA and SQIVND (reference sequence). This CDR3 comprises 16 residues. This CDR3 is CASQRAGTPYNQPQHF. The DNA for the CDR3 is TGTGCCAGCCAACGGGCCGGGACACCCTACAATCAGCCCCAGCATTTT.

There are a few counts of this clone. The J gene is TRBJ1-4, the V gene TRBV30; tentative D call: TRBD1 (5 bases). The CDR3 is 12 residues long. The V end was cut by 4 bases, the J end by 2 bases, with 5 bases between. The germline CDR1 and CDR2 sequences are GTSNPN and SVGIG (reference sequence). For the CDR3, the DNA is TGTGCCTGGACAGGGACTAATGAAAAACTGTTTTTT. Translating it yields CAWTGTNEKLFF.

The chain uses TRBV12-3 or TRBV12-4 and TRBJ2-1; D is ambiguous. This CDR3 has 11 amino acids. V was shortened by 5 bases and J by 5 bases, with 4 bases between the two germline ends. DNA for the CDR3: TGTGCCAGCAGTCAAAACAATGAGCAGTTCTTC. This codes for CASSQNNEQFF.

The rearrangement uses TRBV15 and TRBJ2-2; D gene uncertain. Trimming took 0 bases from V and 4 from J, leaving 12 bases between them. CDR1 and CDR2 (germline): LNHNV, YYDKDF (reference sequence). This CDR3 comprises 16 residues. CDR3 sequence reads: CATSRDYDRGTGELFF. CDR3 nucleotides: TGTGCCACCAGCAGAGATTATGATCGCGGCACCGGGGAGCTGTTTTTT. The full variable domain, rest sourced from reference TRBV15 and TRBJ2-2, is DAMVIQNPRYQVTQFGKPVTLSCSQTLNHNVMYWYQQKSSQAPKLLFHYYDKDFNNEADTPDNFQSRRPNTSFCFLDIRSPGLGDTAMYLCATSRDYDRGTGELFFGEGSRLTVL.

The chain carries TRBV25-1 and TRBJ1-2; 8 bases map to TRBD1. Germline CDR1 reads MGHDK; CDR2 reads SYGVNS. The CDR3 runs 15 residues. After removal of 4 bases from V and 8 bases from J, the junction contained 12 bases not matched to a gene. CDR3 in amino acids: CASSAVDRETGGYTF. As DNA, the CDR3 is TGTGCCAGCAGTGCCGTGGACAGGGAAACAGGGGGCTACACCTTC.

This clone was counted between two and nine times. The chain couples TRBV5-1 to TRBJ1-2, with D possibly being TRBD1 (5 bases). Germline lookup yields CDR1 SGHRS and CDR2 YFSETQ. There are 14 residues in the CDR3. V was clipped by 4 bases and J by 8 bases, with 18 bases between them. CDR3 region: CASSPGSGDGGYTF. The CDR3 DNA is TGCGCCAGCAGCCCAGGGTCAGGCGACGGGGGCTACACCTTC.

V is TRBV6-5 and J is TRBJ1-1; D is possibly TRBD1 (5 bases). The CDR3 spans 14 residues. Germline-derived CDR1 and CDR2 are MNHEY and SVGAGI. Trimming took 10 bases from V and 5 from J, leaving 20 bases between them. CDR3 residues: CATSLGPGWTEAFF. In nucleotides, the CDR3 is TGTGCCACCTCTCTAGGCCCAGGGTGGACTGAAGCTTTCTTT.

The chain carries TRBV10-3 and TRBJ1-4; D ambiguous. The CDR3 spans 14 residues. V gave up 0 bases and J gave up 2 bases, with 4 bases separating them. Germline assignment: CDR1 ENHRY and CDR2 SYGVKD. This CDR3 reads CAISESQTNEKLFF. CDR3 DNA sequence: TGTGCCATCAGTGAGTCACAGACTAATGAAAAACTGTTTTTT.

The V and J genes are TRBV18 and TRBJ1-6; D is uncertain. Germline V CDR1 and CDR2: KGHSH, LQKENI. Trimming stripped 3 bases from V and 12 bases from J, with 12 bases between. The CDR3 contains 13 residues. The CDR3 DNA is TGTGCCAGCTCACCCAATAGTCAGGAACCCCTCCACTTT. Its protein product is CASSPNSQEPLHF. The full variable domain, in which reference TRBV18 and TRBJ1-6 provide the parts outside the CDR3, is NAGVMQNPRHLVRRRGQEARLRCSPMKGHSHVYWYRQLPEEGLKFMVYLQKENIIDESGMPKERFSAEFPKEGPSILRIQQVVRGDSAAYFCASSPNSQEPLHFGNGTRLTVT.

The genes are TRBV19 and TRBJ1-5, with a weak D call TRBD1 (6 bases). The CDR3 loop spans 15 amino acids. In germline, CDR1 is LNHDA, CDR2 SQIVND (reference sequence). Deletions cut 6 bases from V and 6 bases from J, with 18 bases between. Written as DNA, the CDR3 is TGTGCCAGTAGCACAGGGTGGGGGGGAGTTCAGCCCCAGCATTTT. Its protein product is CASSTGWGGVQPQHF.

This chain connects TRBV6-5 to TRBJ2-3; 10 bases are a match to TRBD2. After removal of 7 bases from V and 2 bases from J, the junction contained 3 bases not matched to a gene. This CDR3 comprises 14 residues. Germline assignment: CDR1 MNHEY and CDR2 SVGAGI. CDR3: CASTSGGLTDTQYF. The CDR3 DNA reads TGTGCCAGCACTAGCGGGGGACTCACAGATACGCAGTATTTT.

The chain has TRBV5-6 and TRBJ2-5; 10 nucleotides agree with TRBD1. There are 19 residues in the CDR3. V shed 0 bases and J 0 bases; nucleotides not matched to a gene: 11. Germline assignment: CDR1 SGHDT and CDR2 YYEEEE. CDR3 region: CASSLEGTGALPYQETQYF. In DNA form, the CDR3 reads TGTGCCAGCAGCTTGGAGGGGACAGGGGCCCTCCCGTACCAAGAGACCCAGTACTTC.